This is a list of T cell receptor beta chains from one sample in a study of T cells expressing NK-cell markers. One entry per CDR3 protein, without DNA, is what TCRdb gives after re-calling the 5' RACE reads. This sample's clone table lists 400,000 to 550,000 distinct CDR3 sequences. Sequencing was performed on blood T cells: a sorted CD56 or NKG2C T cell subset, CD4+ or CD8+ T cells, or bulk PBMC T cells (not recorded which). The receptors originated from a woman aged 18-70 years in good health. The CDR3 runs from the conserved cysteine through the conserved F or W.

TRBJ2-1,TRBV2,CASSPGTGGLLASYNEQFF
TRBJ1-1,TRBV30,CAWSVGFDTEAFF
TRBJ2-3,TRBV7-2,CASSLAQVRPDTQYF
TRBJ2-5,TRBV25-1,CASSGGQGQVFKETQYF
TRBJ1-6,TRBV5-1,CASSWAGPNSPLHF
TRBJ1-1,TRBV9,CASSVAGGAEAFF
TRBJ1-3,TRBV12-3/TRBV12-4,CASRATGGAGNTIYF
TRBJ2-7,TRBV2,CASRPTGTGLTEQYF
TRBJ2-1,TRBV6-1,CASKSPGLGSSAEQFF
TRBJ2-1,TRBV12-3/TRBV12-4,CASSLAQRGYNEQFF
TRBJ2-1,TRBV7-8,CASSPSSYSYNEQFF
TRBJ2-2,TRBV7-8,CASSLVVVLHGELFF
TRBJ1-1,TRBV7-3,CASSSQQGATEAFF
TRBJ1-6,TRBV12-3/TRBV12-4,CASILDRGRSPLHF
TRBJ1-1,TRBV12-3/TRBV12-4,CASKQDPGNEAFF
TRBJ1-5,TRBV20-1,CSAGDRGQPQHF
TRBJ2-4,TRBV3-1,CASSQTDRVGVAKNIQYF
TRBJ2-1,TRBV7-3,CASSLFPSISGSNNEQFF
TRBJ2-2,TRBV20-1,CSARGRERNTGELFF
TRBJ2-7,TRBV7-9,CASSGQYEQYF